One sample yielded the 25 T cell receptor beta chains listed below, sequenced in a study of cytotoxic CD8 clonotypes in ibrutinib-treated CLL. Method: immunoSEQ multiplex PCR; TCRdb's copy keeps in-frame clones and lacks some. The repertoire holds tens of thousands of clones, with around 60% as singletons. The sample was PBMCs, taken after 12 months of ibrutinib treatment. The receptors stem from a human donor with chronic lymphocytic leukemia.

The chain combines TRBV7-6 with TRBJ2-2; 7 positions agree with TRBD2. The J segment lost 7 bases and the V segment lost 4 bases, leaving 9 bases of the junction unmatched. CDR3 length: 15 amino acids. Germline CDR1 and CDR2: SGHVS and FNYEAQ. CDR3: CASSSSGRARGELFF. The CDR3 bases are TGTGCCAGCAGCTCTAGCGGTAGGGCCCGCGGGGAGCTGTTTTTT.

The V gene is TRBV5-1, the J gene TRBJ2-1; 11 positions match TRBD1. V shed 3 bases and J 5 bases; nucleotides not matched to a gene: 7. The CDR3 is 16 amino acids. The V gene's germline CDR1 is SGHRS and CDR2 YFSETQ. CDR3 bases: TGCGCCAGCAGCTCCGGGATGGACAGGGGGCACAATGAGCAGTTCTTC. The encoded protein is CASSSGMDRGHNEQFF.

This chain's CDR3 is CASSFQGAMSEKLFF. The CDR3 DNA is TGTGCCAGCTCATTTCAGGGGGCAATGAGCGAAAAACTGTTTTTT. The gene calls are TRBV18 and TRBJ1-4, with 8 bases fitting TRBD1. The length of the CDR3 is 15 residues. Germline lookup yields CDR1 KGHSH and CDR2 LQKENI. V lost 5 bases and J lost 8; bases outside the gene matches: 10. Full variable domain (outside the CDR3, taken from reference TRBV18 and TRBJ1-4): NAGVMQNPRHLVRRRGQEARLRCSPMKGHSHVYWYRQLPEEGLKFMVYLQKENIIDESGMPKERFSAEFPKEGPSILRIQQVVRGDSAAYFCASSFQGAMSEKLFFGSGTQLSVL.

As DNA, the CDR3 is TGCGCCAGCAGCTTGGGGCAAGTCCACGAGCAGTACTTC. Its protein is CASSLGQVHEQYF. The chain carries TRBV5-1 and TRBJ2-7; D remains unclear. Trimming removed 0 bases from V and 5 bases from J, with 9 bases in between. CDR3 length: 13 amino acids. CDR1 is SGHRS, CDR2 YFSETQ, per germline. Based on the CDR3 plus reference TRBV5-1 and TRBJ2-7, the full variable domain is KAGVTQTPRYLIKTRGQQVTLSCSPISGHRSVSWYQQTPGQGLQFLFEYFSETQRNKGNFPGRFSGRQFSNSRSEMNVSTLELGDSALYLCASSLGQVHEQYFGPGTRLTVT.

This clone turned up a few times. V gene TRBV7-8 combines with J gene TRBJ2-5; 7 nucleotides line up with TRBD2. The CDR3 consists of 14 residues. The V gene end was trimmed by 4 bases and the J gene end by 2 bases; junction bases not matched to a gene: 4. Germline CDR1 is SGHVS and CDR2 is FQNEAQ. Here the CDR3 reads CASSSLARQETQYF. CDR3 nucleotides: TGTGCCAGCAGCTCACTAGCGAGGCAAGAGACCCAGTACTTC.

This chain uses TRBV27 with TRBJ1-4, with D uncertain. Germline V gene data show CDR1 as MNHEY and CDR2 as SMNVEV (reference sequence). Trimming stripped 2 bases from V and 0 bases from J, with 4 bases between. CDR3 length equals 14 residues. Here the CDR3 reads CASSLGATNEKLFF. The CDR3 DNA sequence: TGTGCCAGCAGTTTAGGGGCAACTAATGAAAAACTGTTTTTT.

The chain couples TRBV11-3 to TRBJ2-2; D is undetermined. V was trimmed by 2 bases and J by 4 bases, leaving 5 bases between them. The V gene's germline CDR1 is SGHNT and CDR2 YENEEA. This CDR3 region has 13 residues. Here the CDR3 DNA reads TGTGCCAGCAGCTTAAGTCTCACCGGGGAGCTGTTTTTT. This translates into CASSLSLTGELFF.

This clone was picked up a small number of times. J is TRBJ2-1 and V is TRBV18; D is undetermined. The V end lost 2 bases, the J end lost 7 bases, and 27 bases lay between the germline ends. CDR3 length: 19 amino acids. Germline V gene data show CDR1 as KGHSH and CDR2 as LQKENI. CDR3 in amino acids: CASSPLAAGSFGSSNEQFF. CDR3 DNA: TGTGCCAGCTCACCATTAGCCGCCGGGTCATTTGGATCGTCGAATGAGCAGTTCTTC. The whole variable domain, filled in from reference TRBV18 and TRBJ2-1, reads NAGVMQNPRHLVRRRGQEARLRCSPMKGHSHVYWYRQLPEEGLKFMVYLQKENIIDESGMPKERFSAEFPKEGPSILRIQQVVRGDSAAYFCASSPLAAGSFGSSNEQFFGPGTRLTVL.

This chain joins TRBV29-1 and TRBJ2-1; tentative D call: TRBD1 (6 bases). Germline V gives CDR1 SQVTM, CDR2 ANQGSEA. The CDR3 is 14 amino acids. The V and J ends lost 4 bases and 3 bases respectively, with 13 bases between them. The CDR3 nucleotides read TGCAGCGTTGTAGCCCGACAGGTCTACAATGAGCAGTTCTTC. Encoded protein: CSVVARQVYNEQFF.

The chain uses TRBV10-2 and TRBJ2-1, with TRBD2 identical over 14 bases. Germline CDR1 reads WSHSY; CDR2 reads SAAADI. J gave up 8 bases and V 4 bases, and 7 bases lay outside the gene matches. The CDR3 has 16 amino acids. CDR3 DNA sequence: TGCGCCAGCAGTGGGGGACTAGCGGGGGTTCCTCATGAGCAGTTCTTC. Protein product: CASSGGLAGVPHEQFF.

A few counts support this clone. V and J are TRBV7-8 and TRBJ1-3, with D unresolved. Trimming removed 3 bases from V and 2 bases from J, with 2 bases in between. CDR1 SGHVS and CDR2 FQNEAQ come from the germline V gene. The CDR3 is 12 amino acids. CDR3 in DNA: TGTGCCAGCAGCTTTACTGGAAACACCATATATTTT. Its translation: CASSFTGNTIYF.

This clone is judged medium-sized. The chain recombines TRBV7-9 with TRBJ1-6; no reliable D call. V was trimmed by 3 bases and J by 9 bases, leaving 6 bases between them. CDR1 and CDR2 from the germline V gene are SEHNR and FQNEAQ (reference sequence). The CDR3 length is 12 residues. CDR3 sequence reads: CASSLWGSPLHF. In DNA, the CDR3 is TGTGCCAGCAGCTTGTGGGGTTCACCCCTCCACTTT.

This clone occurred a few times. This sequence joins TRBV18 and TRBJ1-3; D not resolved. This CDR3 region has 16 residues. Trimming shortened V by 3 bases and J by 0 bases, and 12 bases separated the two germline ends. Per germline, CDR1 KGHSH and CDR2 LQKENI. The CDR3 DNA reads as TGTGCCAGCTCACCTACCGGGCCCGGCTCTGGAAACACCATATATTTT. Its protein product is CASSPTGPGSGNTIYF.

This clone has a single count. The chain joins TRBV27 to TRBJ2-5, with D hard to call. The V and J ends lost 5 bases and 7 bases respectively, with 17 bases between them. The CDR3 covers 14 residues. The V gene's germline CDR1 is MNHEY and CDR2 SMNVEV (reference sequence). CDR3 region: CASSPTLSGGTQYF. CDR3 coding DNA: TGTGCCAGCAGTCCGACATTATCGGGTGGGACCCAGTACTTC.

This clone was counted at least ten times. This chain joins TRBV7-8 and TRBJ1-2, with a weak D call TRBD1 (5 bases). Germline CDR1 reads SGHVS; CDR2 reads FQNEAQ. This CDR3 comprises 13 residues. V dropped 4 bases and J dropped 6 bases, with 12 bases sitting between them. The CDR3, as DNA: TGTGCCAGCAGCTCCCCTGAGGGGAATGGCTACACCTTC. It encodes CASSSPEGNGYTF.

The CDR3, as DNA: TGTGCCAGCAGCCGAGCTCTCACAGATACGCAGTATTTT. Protein product: CASSRALTDTQYF. This rearrangement joins TRBV14 to TRBJ2-3; the D is unclear. Trimming took off 4 bases at V and 2 bases at J, with 7 bases between the two ends. Per the germline V gene, CDR1 is SGHDN and CDR2 is FVKESK. The CDR3 is made up of 13 amino acids.

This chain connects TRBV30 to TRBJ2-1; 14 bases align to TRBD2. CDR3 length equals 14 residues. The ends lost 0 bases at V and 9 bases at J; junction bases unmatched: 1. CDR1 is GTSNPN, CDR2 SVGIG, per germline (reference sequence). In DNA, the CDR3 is TGTGCCTGGAGTGTAGGACTAGCGGGAGGTGAGCAGTTCTTC. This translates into CAWSVGLAGGEQFF.

CDR3 DNA sequence: TGTGCCAGCAGCTTAACCTGGGCCTCAACCGAGAAACCGTGGACCGGGGAGCTGTTTTTT. Translation gives CASSLTWASTEKPWTGELFF. This chain connects TRBV11-3 to TRBJ2-2; D is unclear. The CDR3 is made up of 20 amino acids. V gave up 2 bases and J gave up 5 bases, with 27 bases separating them. Germline CDR1 SGHNT, CDR2 YENEEA. The whole variable domain, filled in from reference TRBV11-3 and TRBJ2-2, reads EAGVVQSPRYKIIEKKQPVAFWCNPISGHNTLYWYLQNLGQGPELLIRYENEEAVDDSQLPKDRFSAERLKGVDSTLKIQPAELGDSAVYLCASSLTWASTEKPWTGELFFGEGSRLTVL.

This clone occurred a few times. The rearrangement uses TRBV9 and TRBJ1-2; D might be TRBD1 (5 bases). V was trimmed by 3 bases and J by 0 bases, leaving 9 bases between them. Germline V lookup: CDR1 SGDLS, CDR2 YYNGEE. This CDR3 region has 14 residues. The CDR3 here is CASSGQGANYGYTF. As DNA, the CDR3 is TGTGCCAGCAGCGGGCAGGGCGCTAACTATGGCTACACCTTC. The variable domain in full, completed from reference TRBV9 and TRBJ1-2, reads DSGVTQTPKHLITATGQRVTLRCSPRSGDLSVYWYQQSLDQGLQFLIQYYNGEERAKGNILERFSAQQFPDLHSELNLSSLELGDSALYFCASSGQGANYGYTFGSGTRLTVV.

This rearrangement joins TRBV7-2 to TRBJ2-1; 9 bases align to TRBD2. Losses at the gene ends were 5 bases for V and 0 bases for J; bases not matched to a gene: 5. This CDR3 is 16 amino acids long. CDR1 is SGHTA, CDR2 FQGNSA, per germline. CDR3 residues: CASSQDSGSSYNEQFF. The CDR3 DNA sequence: TGTGCCAGCAGCCAAGATAGCGGGAGCTCCTACAATGAGCAGTTCTTC.

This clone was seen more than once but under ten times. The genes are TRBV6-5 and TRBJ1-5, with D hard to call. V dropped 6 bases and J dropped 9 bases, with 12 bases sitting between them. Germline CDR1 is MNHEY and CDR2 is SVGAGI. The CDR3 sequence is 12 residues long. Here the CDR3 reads CASSSREWPQHF. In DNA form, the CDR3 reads TGTGCCAGCAGCTCACGAGAATGGCCCCAGCATTTT.

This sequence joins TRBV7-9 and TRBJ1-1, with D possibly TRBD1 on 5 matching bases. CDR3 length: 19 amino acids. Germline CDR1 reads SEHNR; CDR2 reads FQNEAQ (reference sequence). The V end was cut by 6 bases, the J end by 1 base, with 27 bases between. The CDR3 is CASRKNFLTASKENTEAFF. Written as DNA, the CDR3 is TGTGCCAGCAGAAAAAACTTCCTGACAGCCAGTAAAGAGAACACTGAAGCTTTCTTT. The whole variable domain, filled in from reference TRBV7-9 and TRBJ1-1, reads DTGVSQNPRHKITKRGQNVTFRCDPISEHNRLYWYRQTLGQGPEFLTYFQNEAQLEKSRLLSDRFSAERPKGSFSTLEIQRTEQGDSAMYLCASRKNFLTASKENTEAFFGQGTRLTVV.

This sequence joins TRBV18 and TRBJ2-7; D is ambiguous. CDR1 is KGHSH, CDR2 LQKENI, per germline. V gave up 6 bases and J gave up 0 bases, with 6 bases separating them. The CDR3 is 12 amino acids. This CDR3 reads CASSPSSYEQYF. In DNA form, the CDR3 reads TGTGCCAGCTCTCCGAGCTCCTACGAGCAGTACTTC.

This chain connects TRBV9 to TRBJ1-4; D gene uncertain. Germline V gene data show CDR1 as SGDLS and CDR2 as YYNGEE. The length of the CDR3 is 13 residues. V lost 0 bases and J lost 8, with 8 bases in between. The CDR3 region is CASSVVKREKLFF. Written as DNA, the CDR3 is TGTGCCAGCAGCGTAGTGAAAAGAGAAAAACTGTTTTTT.

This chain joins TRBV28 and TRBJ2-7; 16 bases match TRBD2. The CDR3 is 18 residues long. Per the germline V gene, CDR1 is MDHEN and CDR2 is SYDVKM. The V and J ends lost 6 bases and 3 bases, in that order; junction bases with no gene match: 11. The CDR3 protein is CASSSTGTSGRAFYEQYF. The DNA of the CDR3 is TGTGCCAGCAGCTCTACCGGGACTAGCGGGAGGGCCTTCTACGAGCAGTACTTC.